This TCR beta chain was identified in a study of CD8 T cells in Susac syndrome. This CDR3 spans 16 amino acids. The V gene's germline CDR1 is DFQATT and CDR2 SNEGSKA (reference sequence). The V end lost 0 bases, the J end lost 0 bases, and 12 bases lay between the germline ends. Random hexamers served to reverse transcribe roughly 0.45 to 1 ug RNA. TCRdb reprocessed the immunoSEQ multiplex PCR reads with MiXCR, giving one entry per CDR3 protein. The table records more than 150,000 distinct CDR3 sequences, 95% of them present only once. Both CD4+ and CD8+ T cells were negatively isolated, and TEMRA cells underwent FACS enrichment.

The chain couples TRBV20-1 to TRBJ1-5; D uncertain. The material sequenced was CD8+ T cells from PBMCs. The source is a human donor with Susac syndrome. The CDR3 here is CSARDTPPYSNQPQHF. CDR3 nucleotides: TGCAGTGCTAGAGATACCCCCCCTTATAGCAATCAGCCCCAGCATTTT.